The clone carrying this TCR beta chain has just a few counts. Its antigen is still unknown. The data stem from a study of T cell repertoires in cytomegalovirus infection. About the study: The public TCR beta signatures pointed to both CMV infection and matching HLA type. Study observations and caveats: HLA-C-restricted TCR beta clonotypes specific for CMV led the ex vivo response.

Using its own MiXCR run on the reads, TCRdb lists one record per CDR3 protein. The sample yields roughly 100,000 distinct CDR3 sequences, roughly 41% seen once. Sequencing used CD8+ T cells from cultured PBMCs, obtained from culture after CMV antigen stimulation. This TCR was recovered from a human donor in good health (CMV status not recorded). Some clones in this sample may be carry-over from other donors' samples.

DNA for the CDR3: TGTGCCTGTGGGGCAGCCCACAGGTATTTT. Its protein is CACGAAHRYF. The chain uses TRBV28 and TRBJ2-3, with D perhaps matching TRBD1 (5 bases). Germline CDR1 and CDR2: MDHEN and SYDVKM. Trimming left V 11 bases short and J 14 bases short, with 17 bases between. This CDR3 contains 10 residues.